The present TCR beta chain was sequenced within a study of blood T cells in healthy people across ages. Combining a sample-barcoded 5' primer with a J-beta primer mix, a second PCR ran for roughly 7 to 12 cycles. Each CDR3 protein gets one entry after TCRdb re-called the 5' RACE reads with MiXCR. The sample carries around 1,500,000 distinct CDR3 sequences, around 42% recorded once. The V segment lost 4 bases and the J segment 3 bases; nucleotides outside the gene matches: 8. The CDR3 totals 15 residues. CDR1 and CDR2 (germline): SGDLS, YYNGEE. The V and J genes are TRBV9 and TRBJ2-7; 9 bases are shared with TRBD2. Sequenced material: blood. The TCR was taken from a young woman in good health. The CDR3 spells CASSPTTSGRYEQYF. DNA of the CDR3: TGTGCCAGCAGCCCTACGACTAGCGGCCGCTACGAGCAGTACTTC.